This is a list of T cell receptor beta chains from one sample in a study of T-cell reconstitution after alpha-beta-depleted transplantation in children. One entry per CDR3 protein results from TCRdb running MiXCR on the PCR reads. The sample yields 500,000 to 600,000 distinct CDR3 sequences, around 27% seen once. Source: PBMCs, taken before TCRalphabeta/CD19-depleted stem cell transplant. The source of these receptors is a boy in the first two years of life with Wiskott-Aldrich syndrome, due to receive a stem cell transplant. CDR3s include the opening cysteine and the closing phenylalanine or tryptophan. D genes are given only for firm matches. Size tells how often a clone was seen (once, few, many) or the class of an expanded clone, and some rows leave it out.

>NA|TRBJ2-2|TRBV5-1|NA
CASSLVPAERNTGELFF
TGCGCCAGCAGCTTGGTTCCAGCGGAGAGGAACACCGGGGAGCTGTTTTTT
>few|TRBJ2-4|TRBV20-1|NA
CSARGGVSKNIQYF
TGCAGTGCTAGAGGAGGGGTGTCCAAAAACATTCAGTACTTC
>NA|TRBJ1-5|TRBV20-1|NA
CSARGPGGNQPQHF
TGCAGTGCTAGAGGCCCAGGTGGCAATCAGCCCCAGCATTTT
>few|TRBJ1-4|TRBV7-6|NA
CASSLVREKLFF
TGTGCCAGCAGCTTAGTCCGAGAAAAACTGTTTTTT
>few|TRBJ2-7|TRBV6-1|TRBD2
CASRFRDWEGYEQYF
TGTGCCAGCAGATTCCGGGACTGGGAGGGCTACGAGCAGTACTTC
>NA|TRBJ2-1|TRBV24-1|NA
CATSDGIAEQFF
TGTGCCACCAGTGACGGGATAGCCGAGCAGTTCTTC
>NA|TRBJ2-3|TRBV7-2|NA
CASSLARTASELTDTQYF
TGTGCCAGCAGCTTAGCGCGAACGGCTAGCGAGTTGACAGATACGCAGTATTTT
>few|TRBJ1-2|TRBV20-1|NA
CSARGPFGYTF
TGCAGTGCTAGAGGCCCTTTTGGCTACACCTTC
>few|TRBJ2-7|TRBV5-1|TRBD2
CASSPGVAGPSYEQYF
TGTGCCAGCAGCCCCGGGGTAGCGGGACCTTCATACGAGCAGTACTTC
>NA|TRBJ2-4|TRBV4-1|NA
CASSHRSPIQYF
TGCGCCAGCAGCCACAGGAGTCCCATTCAGTACTTC
>NA|TRBJ2-7|TRBV4-2|TRBD1
CASSQGGQGDYEQYF
TGTGCCAGCAGCCAAGGGGGACAGGGGGATTACGAGCAGTACTTC